Listed here are 16 T cell receptor beta chains from one sample, sequenced in a study of human T cells and chemical hapten exposure. Using its own MiXCR run on the RACE reads, TCRdb lists one record per CDR3 protein. The sample contains approximately 370,000 distinct CDR3 sequences, around 5% of which appear only once. Specified time point: pre-sensitization, week 0. The treatment denotes: therapeutic diphenylcyclopropenone sensitization with weekly scalp DPC. Source: whole blood, taken in connection with sensitization to the hapten diphenylcyclopropenone (DPC). The receptors shown here come from a woman younger than 35 with alopecia areata. Some clones in this sample may be carry-over from other donors' samples.

The V call is TRBV5-1, the J call TRBJ1-4; the D is unclear. The V gene's germline CDR1 is SGHRS and CDR2 YFSETQ. The V end was cut by 0 bases, the J end by 7 bases, with 7 bases between. This CDR3 contains 13 residues. The CDR3: CASSLDQGEKLFF. The CDR3 DNA sequence: TGCGCCAGCAGCTTGGACCAAGGTGAAAAACTGTTTTTT.

This clonotype was observed many times. The chain carries TRBV10-3 and TRBJ1-2, with D uncertain. The CDR3 is 16 residues long. Trimming removed 0 bases at V and 3 bases at J, with 14 bases between. Germline V gene data show CDR1 as ENHRY and CDR2 as SYGVKD. CDR3 protein: CAISESMEGFDYGYTF. In nucleotides, the CDR3 is TGTGCCATCAGTGAGTCGATGGAGGGTTTCGACTATGGCTACACCTTC.

The rearrangement links TRBV10-3 to TRBJ2-5; the match to TRBD2 covers 13 bases. The CDR3 covers 16 residues. The V gene's germline CDR1 is ENHRY and CDR2 SYGVKD. J was trimmed by 1 base and V by 6 bases; bases with no gene match: 5. CDR3 residues: CAISPGLAGVQETQYF. As DNA, the CDR3 is TGTGCCATCAGCCCCGGACTAGCGGGGGTCCAAGAGACCCAGTACTTC.

In this sample, this clonotype turned up a few times. V usage is TRBV6-6 and J usage is TRBJ2-3; 9 bases fit TRBD2. The CDR3 length is 16 residues. Germline V gene sequence: CDR1 MNHNY, CDR2 SVGAGI (reference sequence). After removal of 4 bases from V and 4 bases from J, the junction contained 9 bases not matched to a gene. For the CDR3, the DNA is TGTGCCAGCAGTTGGGTTTCCCTAGCGGGGCCAGATACGCAGTATTTT. As protein: CASSWVSLAGPDTQYF.

At least ten counts were recorded for this clonotype. In nucleotides, the CDR3 is TGTGCTAGTGGTTTGGTACTTGGGACAGGGAACTATGGCTACACCTTC. Amino acid sequence: CASGLVLGTGNYGYTF. The V call is TRBV12-5, the J call TRBJ1-2; TRBD1 matches at 9 bases. J was trimmed by 2 bases and V by 0 bases; bases with no gene match: 4. CDR1 LGHNT and CDR2 FRNRAP come from the germline V gene. The CDR3 contains 16 residues.

This clonotype came up many times. V and J are TRBV29-1 and TRBJ1-2; D ambiguous. The CDR3 has 13 residues. With 5 bases removed from V and 7 bases from J, the gap between germline ends came to 17 bases. Germline V gene lookup returns CDR1 SQVTM and CDR2 ANQGSEA. The CDR3 nucleotides read TGCAGCGTTAACCGGGAGAGGCCCTCTGGCTACACCTTC. Protein product: CSVNRERPSGYTF. The complete variable domain, with remaining parts taken from reference TRBV29-1 and TRBJ1-2, reads SAVISQKPSRDICQRGTSLTIQCQVDSQVTMMFWYRQQPGQSLTLIATANQGSEATYESGFVIDKFPISRPNLTFSTLTVSNMSPEDSSIYLCSVNRERPSGYTFGSGTRLTVV.

The genes are TRBV5-6 and TRBJ1-2; D is ambiguous. The germline V gene encodes CDR1 SGHDT and CDR2 YYEEEE. This CDR3 is built from 15 residues. V was pared by 1 base and J by 5 bases, with 15 bases between. The CDR3 DNA reads as TGTGCCAGCAGCTTGAGTGGGTATCGCGGTTATGGCTACACCTTC. It yields the protein CASSLSGYRGYGYTF.

In its sample, this clonotype was seen many times. This chain connects TRBV29-1 to TRBJ1-1; 7 nucleotides match TRBD1. Germline V gene sequence: CDR1 SQVTM, CDR2 ANQGSEA. V lost 1 base, J lost 11 bases, and 7 bases stayed unmatched. This CDR3 is 12 amino acids long. CDR3 sequence: CSVEGLEGAAFF. As DNA, the CDR3 is TGCAGCGTTGAAGGTTTGGAGGGGGCGGCTTTCTTT.

The table lists this clonotype with many counts. The rearrangement joins TRBV4-2 to TRBJ1-3, with TRBD1 matching 9 bases. CDR3 size: 16 residues. Germline CDR1 is LGHNA and CDR2 is YNFKEQ. The trim removed 4 bases at V and 4 bases at J, leaving 8 bases unmatched. CDR3 DNA: TGTGCCAGCAGCCGAGACAGGGGGACGGGGGGAAACACCATATATTTT. Translation gives CASSRDRGTGGNTIYF.

This clonotype occurred a few times. DNA of the CDR3: TGTGCCAGCAGTTTAGGGACAGGGGCCGACATACGAGCTTTCTTT. It translates to CASSLGTGADIRAFF. This rearrangement joins TRBV12-3 or TRBV12-4 to TRBJ1-1; 9 bases line up with TRBD1. The CDR3 sequence is 15 residues long. With V trimmed by 1 base and J by 10 bases, 10 bases remained unmatched.

This clonotype occurred a few times. This chain connects TRBV6-5 to TRBJ1-1, with TRBD1 as a possible D gene (6 bases). The CDR3 has 15 amino acids. Germline V gene lookup returns CDR1 MNHEY and CDR2 SVGAGI. Trimming took 3 bases from V and 3 from J, leaving 14 bases between them. CDR3 sequence: CASSYPGQLDTEAFF. Written as DNA, the CDR3 is TGTGCCAGCAGTTATCCCGGACAGTTGGACACTGAAGCTTTCTTT.

The chain joins TRBV9 to TRBJ2-3, with D unclear. CDR1 is SGDLS, CDR2 YYNGEE, per germline. CDR3 length equals 15 residues. Trimming left V 4 bases short and J 3 bases short, with 15 bases between. CDR3 amino acids: CASSRYAGETDTQYF. The CDR3 coding sequence is TGTGCCAGCAGCAGATATGCTGGAGAAACAGATACGCAGTATTTT. Supplemented by reference TRBV9 and TRBJ2-3, the full variable domain reads DSGVTQTPKHLITATGQRVTLRCSPRSGDLSVYWYQQSLDQGLQFLIQYYNGEERAKGNILERFSAQQFPDLHSELNLSSLELGDSALYFCASSRYAGETDTQYFGPGTRLTVL.

The chain carries TRBV2 and TRBJ2-1; no clear D gene. The V gene lost 6 bases and the J gene lost 0 bases, with 12 bases spanning the gap. Germline CDR1 and CDR2: SNHLY and FYNNEI. This CDR3 has 15 residues. DNA of the CDR3: TGTGCCAGCAGGTTGGGCCATAGCTCCTACAATGAGCAGTTCTTC. This codes for CASRLGHSSYNEQFF. The full variable domain, completed using reference TRBV2 and TRBJ2-1, is EPEVTQTPSHQVTQMGQEVILRCVPISNHLYFYWYRQILGQKVEFLVSFYNNEISEKSEIFDDQFSVERPDGSNFTLKIRSTKLEDSAMYFCASRLGHSSYNEQFFGPGTRLTVL.

CDR3 DNA: TGTGCCAGCGCCAGGGACCATTCACCCCTCCACTTT. Amino acid sequence: CASARDHSPLHF. The chain links TRBV7-2 to TRBJ1-6; D may be TRBD1 (5 bases). V gave up 8 bases and J gave up 8 bases, with 10 bases separating them. From germline, CDR1 is SGHTA and CDR2 FQGNSA. The CDR3 is 12 residues long.

This clonotype was seen a few times. The chain has TRBV12-3 or TRBV12-4 and TRBJ1-1; D is unresolved. With 2 bases removed from V and 9 bases from J, the gap between germline ends came to 19 bases. The CDR3 spans 15 residues. CDR3 sequence reads: CASSLPLSDFRKAFF. CDR3 coding DNA: TGTGCCAGCAGTTTACCGTTATCGGACTTTCGGAAAGCTTTCTTT.

CDR3: CASGLVAGVSGTQYF. CDR3 bases: TGTGCTAGTGGTTTGGTAGCGGGGGTATCGGGTACGCAGTATTTT. This chain joins TRBV12-5 and TRBJ2-3; TRBD2 aligns across 8 bases. V gave up 0 bases and J gave up 8 bases; unmatched junction bases: 7. The CDR3 runs 15 residues. Per germline, CDR1 LGHNT and CDR2 FRNRAP. Together with reference TRBV12-5 and TRBJ2-3, the CDR3 gives the full variable domain: DARVTQTPRHKVTEMGQEVTMRCQPILGHNTVFWYRQTMMQGLELLAYFRNRAPLDDSGMPKDRFSAEMPDATLATLKIQPSEPRDSAVYFCASGLVAGVSGTQYFGPGTRLTVL.